The 16 T cell receptor beta chains presented below share a single source sample, sequenced in a study of beta chain features in type 1 diabetes. Investigators reverse transcribed all isolated RNA, so they sequenced expressed TCRB transcripts. The repertoire was sequenced with immunoSEQ multiplex PCR; TCRdb's copy has only in-frame clones and lacks some. The table has 600,000 to 700,000 clones, approximately 13% seen once; the top ten hold approximately 0.11%. Findings of the study overall: Across all four CD4+ subsets, people with type 1 diabetes showed modestly shorter TCRB CDR3s.

No antigen has been identified for these receptors. Sequencing was done on a sample of naive CD4+ T cells from blood. These receptors all stem from a man in his thirties or forties with type 1 diabetes.

The chain links TRBV5-1 to TRBJ2-1; the D gene is possibly TRBD1 (6 bases). The CDR3 runs 17 residues. V was trimmed by 2 bases and J by 0 bases, leaving 15 bases between them. CDR1 and CDR2 from the germline V gene are SGHRS and YFSETQ. CDR3 sequence reads: CASSFNPGASSYNEQFF. The CDR3 nucleotides read TGCGCCAGCAGCTTTAACCCAGGGGCGAGCTCCTACAATGAGCAGTTCTTC. Combining the CDR3 with reference TRBV5-1 and TRBJ2-1 gives the whole variable domain KAGVTQTPRYLIKTRGQQVTLSCSPISGHRSVSWYQQTPGQGLQFLFEYFSETQRNKGNFPGRFSGRQFSNSRSEMNVSTLELGDSALYLCASSFNPGASSYNEQFFGPGTRLTVL.

In this sample, this clone turned up a few times. The V gene is TRBV11-2, the J gene TRBJ1-2; D is possibly TRBD1 (6 bases). V was trimmed by 9 bases and J by 6 bases, leaving 20 bases between them. From germline, CDR1 is SGHAT and CDR2 FQNNGV. CDR3 length equals 14 residues. The CDR3 region is CASGGDRRVDGYTF. DNA of the CDR3: TGTGCCAGTGGGGGCGACAGGCGAGTCGATGGCTACACCTTC.

The chain combines TRBV7-2 with TRBJ2-7, with 7 positions matching TRBD2. The length of the CDR3 is 15 residues. Germline V CDR1 and CDR2: SGHTA, FQGNSA. The V and J ends lost 0 bases and 0 bases, in that order; junction bases with no gene match: 2. CDR3 sequence reads: CASSLASGVSYEQYF. The CDR3 nucleotides read TGTGCCAGCAGCTTAGCCAGCGGGGTCTCCTACGAGCAGTACTTC. Using reference TRBV7-2 and TRBJ2-7 for the parts outside the CDR3, the full variable domain is GAGVSQSPSNKVTEKGKDVELRCDPISGHTALYWYRQSLGQGLEFLIYFQGNSAPDKSGLPSDRFSAERTGGSVSTLTIQRTQQEDSAVYLCASSLASGVSYEQYFGPGTRLTVT.

This clone was detected a few times. This rearrangement joins TRBV27 to TRBJ2-3; tentatively, D is TRBD2 (5 bases). The CDR3 runs to 15 residues. V shed 6 bases and J shed 0 bases, with 13 bases lying between them. Germline V CDR1 and CDR2: MNHEY, SMNVEV (reference sequence). The CDR3 DNA is TGTGCCAGCAGCTCACTAGGAGCGAGCACAGATACGCAGTATTTT. As protein: CASSSLGASTDTQYF.

V is TRBV2 and J is TRBJ2-7; TRBD1 matches at 8 bases. V gave up 6 bases and J gave up 3 bases; unmatched junction bases: 10. The length of the CDR3 is 15 residues. The germline CDR1 and CDR2 sequences are SNHLY and FYNNEI. The CDR3 sequence is CASSPGGTGGYEQYF. In DNA form, the CDR3 reads TGTGCCAGCAGCCCTGGAGGAACAGGGGGCTACGAGCAGTACTTC.

The chain is built from TRBV11-3 and TRBJ2-7, with D uncertain. V shed 1 base and J shed 4 bases, with 11 bases lying between them. CDR1 SGHNT and CDR2 YENEEA come from the germline V gene. The CDR3 has 14 residues. CDR3 region: CASSLGGSTYEQYF. CDR3 nucleotide sequence: TGTGCCAGCAGCTTAGGGGGTTCTACGTACGAGCAGTACTTC.

A remark on this clone: Distinct nucleotide sequences in the sample also encode this CDR3. The CDR3 is CASSAQGEDYGYTF. The CDR3 DNA reads as TGTGCCAGCAGTGCACAGGGGGAGGACTATGGCTACACCTTC. V gene TRBV2 combines with J gene TRBJ1-2; TRBD1 aligns across 8 bases. Germline V gene sequence: CDR1 SNHLY, CDR2 FYNNEI. The length of the CDR3 is 14 residues. The ends lost 4 bases at V and 3 bases at J; junction bases unmatched: 4.

J is TRBJ1-5 and V is TRBV7-9; TRBD1 matches 9 bases. In germline, CDR1 is SEHNR, CDR2 FQNEAQ (reference sequence). J lost 2 bases, V lost 1 base, and 6 bases had no gene match. CDR3 length equals 17 residues. As DNA, the CDR3 is TGTGCCAGCAGCTTAGAACCGGGACAGGGCGGCAATCAGCCCCAGCATTTT. Protein: CASSLEPGQGGNQPQHF.

In its sample, this clone was seen a few times. The chain recombines TRBV6-5 with TRBJ2-5; TRBD1 aligns across 8 bases. There are 14 residues in the CDR3. Losses at the gene ends were 3 bases for V and 5 bases for J; bases not matched to a gene: 5. The germline V gene has CDR1 MNHEY and CDR2 SVGAGI. This CDR3 is CASSYGQGAETQYF. DNA for the CDR3: TGTGCCAGCAGTTATGGGCAGGGGGCCGAGACCCAGTACTTC.

This chain connects TRBV29-1 to TRBJ1-2; possibly TRBD1 for D (6 bases). This CDR3 spans 13 amino acids. CDR1 SQVTM and CDR2 ANQGSEA come from the germline V gene. V lost 3 bases to trimming and J lost 2 bases, with 10 bases between them. CDR3 sequence reads: CSVDDRRNYGYTF. The CDR3 bases are TGCAGCGTTGACGACAGGAGGAACTATGGCTACACCTTC.

This clone came up a few times. This chain uses TRBV18 with TRBJ2-7; D may be TRBD1 (5 bases). Germline assignment: CDR1 KGHSH and CDR2 LQKENI. This CDR3 has 12 amino acids. V shed 5 bases and J shed 5 bases, with 10 bases lying between them. The CDR3 DNA reads as TGTGCCAGCTCATTTCAGGGTAACGAGCAGTACTTC. Residues: CASSFQGNEQYF.

The chain carries TRBV4-3 and TRBJ1-1, with TRBD1 matching 7 bases. With V trimmed by 0 bases and J by 5 bases, 9 bases remained unmatched. In germline, CDR1 is LGHNA, CDR2 YSLEER. The length of the CDR3 is 16 residues. The CDR3 region has the DNA TGCGCCAGCAGCCAAGATCCGACAGGGAGGTGGACTGAAGCTTTCTTT. It yields the protein CASSQDPTGRWTEAFF.

This chain links TRBV7-8 with TRBJ1-2; maybe TRBD1 (5 bases). Trimming cost V 5 bases and J 2 bases, with 12 bases left between them. The CDR3 consists of 14 residues. Germline V lookup: CDR1 SGHVS, CDR2 FQNEAQ. CDR3 nucleotides: TGTGCCAGCAGCCTAAGGGGCGTAAACTATGGCTACACCTTC. Protein: CASSLRGVNYGYTF.

V is TRBV27 and J is TRBJ1-2; D might be TRBD1 (6 bases). CDR1 and CDR2 (germline): MNHEY, SMNVEV (reference sequence). This CDR3 contains 17 residues. V lost 6 bases to trimming and J lost 4 bases, with 24 bases between them. The CDR3 loop is CASRRTAKPQSRYGYTF. Written as DNA, the CDR3 is TGTGCCAGCAGGAGGACAGCAAAGCCCCAGTCACGCTATGGCTACACCTTC.

The chain joins TRBV5-4 to TRBJ1-2, with 7 nucleotides matching TRBD1. This CDR3 has 17 amino acids. The V and J ends lost 1 base and 2 bases, in that order; junction bases with no gene match: 11. The germline V gene encodes CDR1 SGHNT and CDR2 YYREEE (reference sequence). CDR3 loop: CASSLTGQISQNYGYTF. CDR3 nucleotide sequence: TGTGCCAGCAGCTTGACGGGACAGATATCACAAAACTATGGCTACACCTTC.

The chain is built from TRBV29-1 and TRBJ1-2; TRBD1 matches at 7 bases. With V trimmed by 2 bases and J by 6 bases, 12 bases remained unmatched. Germline V gene sequence: CDR1 SQVTM, CDR2 ANQGSEA. The CDR3 is made up of 15 amino acids. For the CDR3, the DNA is TGCAGCGTTGAACGGGTCCAGGGGGTAAAAAATGGCTACACCTTC. It encodes CSVERVQGVKNGYTF.